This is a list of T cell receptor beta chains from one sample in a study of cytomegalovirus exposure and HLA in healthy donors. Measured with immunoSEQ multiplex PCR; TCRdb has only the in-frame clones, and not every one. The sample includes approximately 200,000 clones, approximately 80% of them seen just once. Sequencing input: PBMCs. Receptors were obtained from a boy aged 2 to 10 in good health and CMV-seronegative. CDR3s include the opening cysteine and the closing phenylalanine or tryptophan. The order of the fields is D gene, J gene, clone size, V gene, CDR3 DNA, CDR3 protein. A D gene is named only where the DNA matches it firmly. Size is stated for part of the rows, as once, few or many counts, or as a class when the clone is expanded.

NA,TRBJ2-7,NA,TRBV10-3,TGTGCCATCAGTATGGGACATGACTACGAGCAGTACTTC,CAISMGHDYEQYF
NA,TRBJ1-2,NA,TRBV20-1,TGCAGTGCTAGCTTCGGGGGGGGCTACACCTTC,CSASFGGGYTF
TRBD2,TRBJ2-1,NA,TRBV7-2,TGTGCCACCCGGGGACTAGCAGCCAATGAGCAGTTCTTC,CATRGLAANEQFF
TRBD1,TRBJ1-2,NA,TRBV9,TGTGCCAGCAGCGCCTCAGGACAGGGACGCTATGGCTACACCTTC,CASSASGQGRYGYTF
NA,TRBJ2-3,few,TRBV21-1,TGTGCCAGCAGCAAAGGACCCACTAGCGGTCACACAGATACGCAGTATTTT,CASSKGPTSGHTDTQYF
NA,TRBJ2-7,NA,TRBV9,TGTGCCAGCAGCTCCGGAGTATCGGGGTCCGAGCAGTACTTC,CASSSGVSGSEQYF
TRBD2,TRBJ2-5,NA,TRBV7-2,TGTGCCAGCAGCTTTGCGGGGGGGTGGGGGGAGACCCAGTACTTC,CASSFAGGWGETQYF
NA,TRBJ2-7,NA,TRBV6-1,TGTGCCAGCAGGGTCAGGGTATACAACGAGCAGTACTTC,CASRVRVYNEQYF
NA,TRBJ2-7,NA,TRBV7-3,TGTGCCAGCAGCTCAGTGAACAGGTTCCCCTACGAGCAGTACTTC,CASSSVNRFPYEQYF
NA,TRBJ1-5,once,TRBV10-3,TGTGCCATCAGTGGTAACAATCAGCCCCAGCATTTT,CAISGNNQPQHF
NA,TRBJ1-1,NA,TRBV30,TGTGCCTGGTCGGGCCGGGGAATGGCTTTCTTT,CAWSGRGMAFF
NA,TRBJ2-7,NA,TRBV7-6,TGTGCCAGCAGCGCCCCAGGGGCGGGGCAGTACTTC,CASSAPGAGQYF
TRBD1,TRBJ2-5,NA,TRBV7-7,TGTGCTAGCAGCTTAGTTAGACAGGGCAGGGAGACCCAGTACTTC,CASSLVRQGRETQYF
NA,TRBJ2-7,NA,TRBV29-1,TGCAGCGGGGGGGACAGACAGGGCGAGCAGTACTTC,CSGGDRQGEQYF
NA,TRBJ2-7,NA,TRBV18,TGTGCCAGCGGACAGAGTGAGTCCTACGAGCAGTACTTC,CASGQSESYEQYF
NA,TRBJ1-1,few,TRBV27,TGTGCCAGCAGTGGTAACTATGCCACTGAAGCTTTCTTT,CASSGNYATEAFF
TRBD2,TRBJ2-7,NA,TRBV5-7,TGTGCCAGCAGCTCTTGGGAGGGGACGCCCTACGAGCAGTACTTC,CASSSWEGTPYEQYF
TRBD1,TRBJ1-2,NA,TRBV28,TGTGCCAGCAGTTACAGGGGAGGCTACACCTTC,CASSYRGGYTF
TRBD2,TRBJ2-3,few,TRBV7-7,TGTGCTAGCAGCTTGGGACTAGGGGCAGATACGCAGTATTTT,CASSLGLGADTQYF
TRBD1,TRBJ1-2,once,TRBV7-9,TGTGCCAGCAGCTTAGGGAACAGGGGGCGATACACCTTC,CASSLGNRGRYTF
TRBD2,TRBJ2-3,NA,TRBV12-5,TGTGCTAGTGGTTTGGTACGAGATGGGGAGGGGTCGGATACGCAGTATTTT,CASGLVRDGEGSDTQYF
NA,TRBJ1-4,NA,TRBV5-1,TGCGCCAGCAGCCCAGCCAGGGGTACGACTAATGAAAAACTGTTTTTT,CASSPARGTTNEKLFF